These T cell receptor beta chains were read from a single sample in a study of blood T cell repertoires in COVID-19. Libraries were prepared by immunoSEQ multiplex PCR; TCRdb keeps only in-frame clonotypes and omits some of them. Of over 200,000 clones in the sample, roughly 80% were seen once. The sample consisted of peripheral blood. The receptors stem from a woman older than 75 with acute or convalescent COVID-19. CDR3s include the opening cysteine and the closing phenylalanine or tryptophan. Each record gives: D gene, V gene, J gene, CDR3 protein. The D gene is left open where the match is weak.

NA,TRBV5-1,TRBJ2-1,CASSLNGFYNEQFF
TRBD1,TRBV6-1,TRBJ1-6,CASSEVDQGAVGSPLHF
NA,TRBV6-1,TRBJ1-2,CASSEAWTENYGYTF
TRBD2,TRBV2,TRBJ2-1,CASSEWSGTLYNEQFF
TRBD2,TRBV28,TRBJ2-7,CASSLWPPEATSGRTYEQYF
TRBD1,TRBV6-5,TRBJ1-2,CASRTRTGGYGYTF
TRBD1,TRBV18,TRBJ1-1,CASSPSRQGVWDTEAFF
TRBD1,TRBV30,TRBJ1-5,CAWSSTGVQPQHF
NA,TRBV3-1/TRBV3-2,TRBJ2-4,CASSHQVKAKNIQYF
NA,TRBV5-1,TRBJ2-5,CASSLVLQETQYF
NA,TRBV7-3,TRBJ2-1,CASSPGSGSNNEQFF
NA,TRBV6-5,TRBJ1-1,CASLDGQSGAEAFF
TRBD1,TRBV7-2,TRBJ1-1,CASSVDQGAPTEAFF
TRBD2,TRBV3-1/TRBV3-2,TRBJ2-2,CASSQGGSTGELFF
TRBD2,TRBV27,TRBJ2-1,CASTPVAGGSYNEQFF
TRBD2,TRBV28,TRBJ2-2,CASTPGGRTGELFF
NA,TRBV5-1,TRBJ2-7,CASSSTGNPGIEQYF
TRBD2,TRBV20-1,TRBJ2-1,CSASFGSGSYNEQFF
TRBD1,TRBV28,TRBJ2-3,CASSFPQGALHRDTQYF
TRBD2,TRBV5-1,TRBJ2-7,CASSLAVAGALYEQYF
NA,TRBV9,TRBJ2-2,CASSISAVAGELFF
TRBD1,TRBV6-1,TRBJ2-5,CASSEVFDRGETQYF
TRBD2,TRBV11-2,TRBJ2-7,CASRVAGGPGEQYF
NA,TRBV4-1,TRBJ2-4,CASSQGPGNIQYF
TRBD1,TRBV2,TRBJ2-3,CASRDPEDRATDTQYF
NA,TRBV28,TRBJ2-7,CASSVAALEEEQYF
TRBD1,TRBV14,TRBJ2-1,CASSQELGTGNDNEQFF
NA,TRBV21-1,TRBJ1-3,CASSKTHFAHRGDSGNTIYF
NA,TRBV7-2,TRBJ2-7,CASSRTREYYEQYF
NA,TRBV7-2,TRBJ1-5,CASSWGQVNQPQHF
TRBD1,TRBV5-1,TRBJ1-2,CASSLGAQGALGYTF
NA,TRBV5-1,TRBJ2-3,CASSLENTDTQYF
NA,TRBV19,TRBJ2-1,CASNRVLGEQFF
NA,TRBV6-5,TRBJ2-3,CASTKTGSDTQYF
NA,TRBV5-1,TRBJ1-1,CASSLGGRDTEAFF
NA,TRBV28,TRBJ1-2,CASSLTNYGYTF
NA,TRBV5-1,TRBJ2-2,CASSPMTSGTGELFF
TRBD2,TRBV2,TRBJ2-1,CASSEGGTSGGRAYNEQFF
TRBD1,TRBV4-1,TRBJ1-6,CASSLGTDYNSPLHF
NA,TRBV4-1,TRBJ1-2,CASSQDRGGGYGYTF
TRBD1,TRBV19,TRBJ1-2,CASSISGTGSYGYTF
TRBD1,TRBV27,TRBJ1-1,CASSWTGGASTEAFF
NA,TRBV3-1/TRBV3-2,TRBJ2-3,CASSPRPRMDTQYF
NA,TRBV11-3,TRBJ2-7,CASSRGYEQYF
TRBD1,TRBV19,TRBJ2-6,CASLQGAGANVLTF
TRBD1,TRBV6-5,TRBJ1-4,CASSYSEGTAEKLFF
TRBD1,TRBV10-1,TRBJ2-2,CASSESGTGGLANTGELFF
TRBD1,TRBV5-6,TRBJ1-2,CASSLRQGANYGYTF
TRBD2,TRBV9,TRBJ2-2,CASSPRGANTGELFF